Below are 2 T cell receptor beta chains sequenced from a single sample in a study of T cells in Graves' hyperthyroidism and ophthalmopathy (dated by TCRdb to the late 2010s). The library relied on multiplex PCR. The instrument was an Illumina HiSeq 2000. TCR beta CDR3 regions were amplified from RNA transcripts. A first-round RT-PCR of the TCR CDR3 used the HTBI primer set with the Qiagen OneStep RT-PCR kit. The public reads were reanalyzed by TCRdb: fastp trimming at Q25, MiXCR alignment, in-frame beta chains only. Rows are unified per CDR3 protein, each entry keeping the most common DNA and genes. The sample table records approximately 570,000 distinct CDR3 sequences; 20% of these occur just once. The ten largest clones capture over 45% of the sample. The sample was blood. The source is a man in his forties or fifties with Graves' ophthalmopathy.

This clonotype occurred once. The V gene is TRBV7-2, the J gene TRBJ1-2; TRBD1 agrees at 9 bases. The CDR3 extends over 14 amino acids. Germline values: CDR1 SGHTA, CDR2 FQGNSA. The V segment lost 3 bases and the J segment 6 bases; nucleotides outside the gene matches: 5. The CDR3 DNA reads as TGTGCCAGCAGCTTCGGACAGGGGCTGGATGGCTACACCTTC. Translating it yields CASSFGQGLDGYTF.

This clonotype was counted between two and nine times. The CDR3 sequence is CASSLQSGDTQYF. The CDR3, as DNA: TGTGCCAGCAGCCTACAATCAGGGGACACGCAGTATTTT. V is TRBV11-2 and J is TRBJ2-3; maybe TRBD1 (6 bases). Germline lookup yields CDR1 SGHAT and CDR2 FQNNGV. CDR3 length equals 13 residues. The V gene lost 5 bases and the J gene lost 9 bases, with 15 bases spanning the gap.